This T cell receptor beta chain originates from a study of blood T cell repertoires in COVID-19. Looking at the study overall: Specimens from acute and convalescent COVID-19 originated in the United States, Italy and Spain. Nucleic acid was either cDNA or gDNA, and it came from T cells, B-cell-depleted T cells, or PBMCs.

The CDR3 loop spans 13 amino acids. Germline-derived CDR1 and CDR2 are SGHKS and YYEKEE (reference sequence). Trimming stripped 3 bases from V and 4 bases from J, with 10 bases between. Original analysis: Estimation of nucleated cell counts relied on the amplification of reference gene primers. Using immunoSEQ multiplex PCR, the repertoire was profiled, and TCRdb retains in-frame clones only, with some absent. V and J calls and clone size are as listed in that table; D and trimming were resolved from the DNA. Of roughly 120,000 clones in the sample, 75% to 90% were seen once. Input material: peripheral blood. The sequence derives from a woman between 55 and 75 years old with acute or convalescent COVID-19. This chain uses TRBV5-5 with TRBJ2-5; D gene uncertain. The CDR3 coding sequence is TGTGCCAGCAGCTCTGAGCCGGGAGAGACCCAGTACTTC. The encoded protein is CASSSEPGETQYF.